The rows below give T cell receptor beta chains drawn from one sample of a study of blood T cell repertoires in COVID-19. Repertoires were generated with immunoSEQ multiplex PCR, while TCRdb's copy carries only in-frame clones and drops some. The table has roughly 250,000 clones, under 95% seen once. Sequences were obtained from PBMCs or T cells enriched from blood (not recorded which). The receptors originated from a woman in her late teens or twenties who had recovered from COVID-19. Each CDR3 is given with its conserved first and last residue. The D gene is left open where the match is weak. Clone size, where shown, is once, few, many, or a class for clones that have expanded.

v_call	d_call	clone_size	j_call	cdr3_aa	cdr3_nt
TRBV24-1	TRBD1	.	TRBJ1-1	CATSESGGKPEAFF	TGTGCCACCAGTGAATCAGGGGGCAAGCCTGAAGCTTTCTTT
TRBV6-6	TRBD2	.	TRBJ2-5	CASTRFGGETQYF	TGTGCCAGCACCCGTTTCGGGGGGGAGACCCAGTACTTC
TRBV3-1/TRBV3-2	.	.	TRBJ2-1	CASTQSPGNEQFF	TGTGCCAGCACCCAGTCACCGGGGAATGAGCAGTTCTTC
TRBV12-5	.	.	TRBJ1-6	CASGLVLGLGPYNSPLHF	TGTGCTAGTGGTTTGGTACTAGGGCTAGGCCCCTATAATTCACCCCTCCACTTT
TRBV27	.	.	TRBJ1-2	CASSLEELEGYTF	TGTGCCAGCAGTTTGGAGGAGCTGGAGGGCTACACCTTC
TRBV18	TRBD2	.	TRBJ2-1	CASSVAGGDEQFF	TGTGCCAGCTCAGTAGCGGGAGGGGATGAGCAGTTCTTC
TRBV5-4	TRBD1	.	TRBJ2-2	CASSFAGGDTGELFF	TGTGCCAGCAGCTTTGCAGGGGGCGACACCGGGGAGCTGTTTTTT
TRBV18	.	.	TRBJ1-1	CASSWGQGRTEAFF	TGTGCCAGCTCCTGGGGGCAGGGAAGGACTGAAGCTTTCTTT
TRBV3-1/TRBV3-2	TRBD2	.	TRBJ2-3	CASSQDLGLAADTQYF	TGTGCCAGCAGCCAAGACCTGGGACTAGCGGCAGATACGCAGTATTTT
TRBV18	.	.	TRBJ1-3	CASSSDSSGNTIYF	TGTGCCAGCTCGTCGGACAGCTCTGGAAACACCATATATTTT
TRBV9	TRBD2	.	TRBJ2-7	CASSLGLANTYEQYF	TGTGCCAGCAGCTTGGGACTAGCGAATACCTACGAGCAGTACTTC
TRBV24-1	.	.	TRBJ2-3	CATSDPNTDTQYF	TGTGCCACCAGTGATCCTAACACAGATACGCAGTATTTT
TRBV7-9	.	.	TRBJ1-6	CASSFDQNSPLHF	TGTGCCAGCAGCTTCGATCAGAATTCACCCCTCCACTTT
TRBV7-9	.	.	TRBJ2-1	CASSLAVVRSRDYNEQFF	TGTGCCAGCAGCTTAGCAGTTGTTCGGAGCCGGGATTACAATGAGCAGTTCTTC
TRBV6-2/TRBV6-3	TRBD1	.	TRBJ1-2	CASSQRWTGGGYTF	TGTGCCAGCAGTCAACGATGGACAGGCGGTGGCTACACCTTC
TRBV15	.	few	TRBJ2-7	CATSRDVESYEQYF	TGTGCCACCAGCAGAGATGTGGAGAGCTACGAGCAGTACTTC
TRBV7-2	.	.	TRBJ2-5	CASSLDREETQYF	TGTGCCAGCAGCTTAGACAGGGAGGAGACCCAGTACTTC
TRBV4-3	TRBD2	.	TRBJ2-3	CASSQDVTSGGISTDTQYF	TGCGCCAGCAGCCAAGATGTGACTAGCGGGGGAATAAGCACAGATACGCAGTATTTT
TRBV25-1	.	.	TRBJ2-3	CASRRGADTQYF	TGTGCCAGCAGGCGGGGTGCAGATACGCAGTATTTT
TRBV5-6	.	.	TRBJ1-2	CASSRLTLDGYTF	TGTGCCAGCAGCCGCCTAACCTTAGATGGCTACACCTTC
TRBV15	.	once	TRBJ1-1	CATSRRRLNTEAFF	TGTGCCACCAGCAGACGCCGCCTAAACACTGAAGCTTTCTTT
TRBV21-1	.	.	TRBJ2-1	CASSKAKREGYNEQFF	TGTGCCAGCAGCAAAGCAAAGCGGGAGGGGTACAATGAGCAGTTCTTC
TRBV7-2	.	.	TRBJ1-1	CASSLVAGVPEAFF	TGTGCCAGCAGCTTAGTAGCAGGGGTACCTGAAGCTTTCTTT
TRBV10-3	.	.	TRBJ1-1	CAIGGVTESVTEAFF	TGTGCCATCGGAGGGGTGACGGAATCGGTCACTGAAGCTTTCTTT
TRBV4-3	.	.	TRBJ1-1	CASSQQDSNDEAFF	TGCGCCAGCAGCCAACAAGACAGCAACGATGAAGCTTTCTTT
TRBV21-1	.	once	TRBJ2-7	CASTTKYTRPYEQYF	TGTGCCAGCACCACAAAGTATACTAGACCCTACGAGCAGTACTTC
TRBV7-3	.	.	TRBJ2-2	CASGGTNTGELFF	TGTGCCAGCGGCGGAACGAACACCGGGGAGCTGTTTTTT
TRBV28	.	.	TRBJ1-4	CASSVLPVREKLFF	TGTGCCAGCAGCGTCTTGCCGGTACGTGAAAAACTGTTTTTT
TRBV28	.	.	TRBJ1-6	CASVRYSSYNSPLHF	TGTGCCAGCGTTCGTTATAGCTCCTATAATTCACCCCTCCACTTT
TRBV19	TRBD2	.	TRBJ2-3	CASTRLAGGITDTQYF	TGTGCCAGTACCAGATTAGCGGGGGGAATCACAGATACGCAGTATTTT
TRBV27	TRBD1	.	TRBJ2-3	CASSGARDRITDTQYF	TGTGCCAGCAGTGGGGCCCGGGACAGAATCACAGATACGCAGTATTTT
TRBV7-3	TRBD2	.	TRBJ2-3	CASTIAGTTDTQYF	TGTGCCAGCACTATAGCGGGAACAACAGATACGCAGTATTTT
TRBV3-1/TRBV3-2	.	.	TRBJ1-2	CASSQVPPEVYTF	TGTGCCAGCAGCCAGGTACCCCCGGAGGTCTACACCTTC
TRBV7-9	TRBD1	.	TRBJ1-2	CASSYRGPRGYTF	TGTGCCAGCAGTTACAGGGGACCTCGAGGCTACACCTTC
TRBV5-4	.	.	TRBJ1-1	CASSLAWGLGTEAFF	TGTGCCAGCAGCTTGGCCTGGGGGCTTGGGACTGAAGCTTTCTTT
TRBV3-1/TRBV3-2	.	.	TRBJ1-5	CASSQGENQPQHF	TGTGCCAGCAGCCAAGGAGAGAATCAGCCCCAGCATTTT
TRBV7-9	.	once	TRBJ2-7	CASSHQGSYEQYF	TGTGCCAGCAGTCATCAGGGGAGCTACGAGCAGTACTTC
TRBV7-2	.	.	TRBJ2-7	CASSLAPMAGSSYEQYF	TGTGCCAGCAGCTTAGCGCCGATGGCGGGAAGCTCCTACGAGCAGTACTTC
TRBV20-1	TRBD1	.	TRBJ1-3	CSASNRGSGNTIYF	TGCAGTGCTAGTAACAGGGGGTCGGGAAACACCATATATTTT
TRBV19	.	.	TRBJ1-3	CASSTSRAGNTIYF	TGTGCCAGTAGTACGAGCAGGGCTGGAAACACCATATATTTT
TRBV7-2	.	.	TRBJ1-1	CASSFGVRAIEAFF	TGTGCCAGCAGCTTTGGGGTGAGGGCCATTGAAGCTTTCTTT
TRBV28	.	.	TRBJ1-1	CASSSPPQGSTEAFF	TGTGCCAGCAGTTCACCCCCACAGGGTAGCACTGAAGCTTTCTTT
TRBV6-2/TRBV6-3	.	once	TRBJ1-1	CASSYGRGKNYFRSRGTEAFF	TGTGCCAGCAGTTACGGTCGAGGGAAAAACTACTTTAGATCGCGGGGGACTGAAGCTTTCTTT
TRBV6-6	TRBD1	.	TRBJ1-5	CASSPDRGGNQPQHF	TGTGCCAGCAGTCCCGACAGGGGAGGCAATCAGCCCCAGCATTTT
TRBV6-5	.	.	TRBJ2-5	CASQTGRETQYF	TGTGCCAGCCAGACAGGCCGGGAGACCCAGTACTTC
TRBV6-4	TRBD2	.	TRBJ2-1	CASSAQPTSGRAYEQFF	TGTGCCAGCAGTGCCCAACCTACTAGCGGGAGGGCCTATGAGCAGTTCTTC
TRBV11-2	TRBD2	once	TRBJ2-5	CASSLGVTWRGGRGETQYF	TGTGCCAGCAGCTTAGGTGTTACTTGGCGGGGGGGGAGAGGAGAGACCCAGTACTTC
TRBV11-2	.	.	TRBJ1-2	CASSGGGLYGYTF	TGTGCCAGCAGCGGGGGGGGTCTCTATGGCTACACCTTC
TRBV6-5	.	.	TRBJ2-5	CASSYPPGETQYF	TGTGCCAGCAGTTATCCCCCGGGAGAGACCCAGTACTTC
TRBV10-3	.	few	TRBJ1-1	CAIRSRTVNTEAFF	TGTGCCATCAGGTCTAGGACAGTGAACACTGAAGCTTTCTTT
TRBV28	.	.	TRBJ1-3	CASSLLAASGNTIYF	TGTGCCAGCAGTTTATTGGCCGCCTCTGGAAACACCATATATTTT
TRBV11-2	TRBD1	.	TRBJ1-5	CASSSKGARVQPQHF	TGTGCCAGCAGCTCGAAGGGGGCCCGGGTTCAGCCCCAGCATTTT
TRBV2	.	.	TRBJ2-1	CASRRQGSVGEQFF	TGTGCCAGCAGGCGGCAGGGTTCGGTCGGTGAGCAGTTCTTC